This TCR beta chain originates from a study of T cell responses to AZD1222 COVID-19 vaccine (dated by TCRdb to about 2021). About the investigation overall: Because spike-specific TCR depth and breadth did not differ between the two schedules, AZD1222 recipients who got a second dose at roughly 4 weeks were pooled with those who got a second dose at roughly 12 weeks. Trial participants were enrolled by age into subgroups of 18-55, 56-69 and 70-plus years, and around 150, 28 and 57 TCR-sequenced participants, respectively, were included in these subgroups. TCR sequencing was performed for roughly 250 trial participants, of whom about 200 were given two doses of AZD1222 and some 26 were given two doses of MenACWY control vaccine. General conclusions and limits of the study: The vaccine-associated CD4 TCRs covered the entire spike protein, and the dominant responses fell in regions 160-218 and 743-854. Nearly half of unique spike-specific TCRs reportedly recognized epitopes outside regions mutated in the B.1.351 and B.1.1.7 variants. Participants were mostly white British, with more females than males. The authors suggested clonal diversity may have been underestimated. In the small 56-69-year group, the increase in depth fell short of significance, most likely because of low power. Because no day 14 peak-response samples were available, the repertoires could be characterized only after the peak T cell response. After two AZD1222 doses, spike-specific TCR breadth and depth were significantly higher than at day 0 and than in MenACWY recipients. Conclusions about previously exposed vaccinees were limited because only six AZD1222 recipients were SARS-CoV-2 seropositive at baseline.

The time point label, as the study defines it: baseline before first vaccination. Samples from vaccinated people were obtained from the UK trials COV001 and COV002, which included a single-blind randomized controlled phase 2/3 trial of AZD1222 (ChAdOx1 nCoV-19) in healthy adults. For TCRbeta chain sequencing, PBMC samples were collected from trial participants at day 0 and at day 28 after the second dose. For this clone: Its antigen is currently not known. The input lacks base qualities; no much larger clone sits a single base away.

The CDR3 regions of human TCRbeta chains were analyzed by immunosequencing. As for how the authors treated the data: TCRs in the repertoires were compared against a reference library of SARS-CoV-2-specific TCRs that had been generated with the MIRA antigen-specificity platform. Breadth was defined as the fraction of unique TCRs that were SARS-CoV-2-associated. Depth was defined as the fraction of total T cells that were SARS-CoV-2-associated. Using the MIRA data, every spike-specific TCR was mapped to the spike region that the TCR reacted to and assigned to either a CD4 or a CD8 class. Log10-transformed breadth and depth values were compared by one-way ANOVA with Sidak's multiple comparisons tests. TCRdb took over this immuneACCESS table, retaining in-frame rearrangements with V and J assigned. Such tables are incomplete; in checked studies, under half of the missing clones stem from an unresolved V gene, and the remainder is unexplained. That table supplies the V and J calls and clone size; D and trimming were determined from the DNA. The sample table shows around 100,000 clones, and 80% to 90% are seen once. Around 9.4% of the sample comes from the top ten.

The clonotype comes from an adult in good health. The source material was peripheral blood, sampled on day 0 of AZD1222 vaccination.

The DNA sequence reads TGTGCCAGCAGATCACGGTTGGGCGGCGAGCAGTACTTC. Protein translation: CASRSRLGGEQYF. In this chain, TRBV6-5 is recombined with TRBJ2-7, with the identity of the D gene unclear. Counted from cysteine to phenylalanine, this CDR3 has 13 amino acids. This entry keeps only the CDR3 DNA: 39 bases, framed from base 1. Sequences MNHEY (CDR1) and SVGAGI (CDR2) are obtained from the germline V gene. Cut back by 6 bases and 6 bases, the V and J ends lie 15 bases apart.